The 21 T cell receptor beta chains listed next were all sequenced from one sample in a study of cytomegalovirus exposure and HLA in healthy donors. Researchers ran the PCR with 60 Vbeta and 13 Jbeta primers. Repertoires were generated with immunoSEQ multiplex PCR, while TCRdb's copy carries only in-frame clones and drops some. The data show around 200,000 clones, with about 80% seen just once and 1.8% held by the top ten. The sample taken for sequencing was PBMCs. All receptors come from a male donor in good health and CMV-seronegative.

The CDR3 DNA follows: TGTGCCAGCTCACCGGACAGAATGTATGGCTACACCTTC. This translates into CASSPDRMYGYTF. The chain has TRBV18 and TRBJ1-2, with a weak D call TRBD1 (6 bases). CDR3 length equals 13 residues. V lost 3 bases and J 5 bases, leaving 10 bases between the germline ends. Germline CDR1 KGHSH, CDR2 LQKENI.

The chain combines TRBV28 with TRBJ1-1; 8 nucleotides match TRBD1. Germline CDR1 and CDR2: MDHEN and SYDVKM. Trimming cost V 3 bases and J 1 base; bases outside gene matches: 7. The CDR3 sequence is 16 residues long. The DNA of the CDR3 is TGTGCCAGCAGTTTTCCCCTCAGGGGGCGGAACACTGAAGCTTTCTTT. The encoded protein is CASSFPLRGRNTEAFF.

The chain links TRBV27 to TRBJ2-7; TRBD1 matches 7 bases. Trimming took 2 bases from V and 3 from J; bases not matched to a gene: 4. There are 14 residues in the CDR3. CDR1 is MNHEY and CDR2 is SMNVEV in the germline V gene (reference sequence). The CDR3 sequence: CASSLRGLGYEQYF. In DNA, the CDR3 is TGTGCCAGCAGTTTAAGGGGGCTTGGCTACGAGCAGTACTTC.

The rearrangement uses TRBV19 and TRBJ2-3; 10 nucleotides agree with TRBD2. The J segment lost 5 bases and the V segment lost 5 bases, leaving 10 bases of the junction unmatched. The CDR3 has 16 residues. Germline values: CDR1 LNHDA, CDR2 SQIVND (reference sequence). CDR3 protein: CASSSAGGPYRDTQYF. The CDR3 bases are TGTGCCAGTAGTTCAGCGGGAGGGCCATATCGAGATACGCAGTATTTT.

The chain carries TRBV5-4 and TRBJ2-7, with TRBD1 matching over 10 bases. V shed 3 bases and J 5 bases; nucleotides not matched to a gene: 8. Per the germline V gene, CDR1 is SGHNT and CDR2 is YYREEE (reference sequence). CDR3 length equals 15 residues. The CDR3 nucleotides are TGTGCCAGCAGCTATGACCCGGGACAGGGGAACGAGCAGTACTTC. Protein product: CASSYDPGQGNEQYF.

To note about this clone: This CDR3 is also generated by other DNA sequences in the sample. Here the CDR3 reads CASSRQGTDTQYF. For the CDR3, the DNA is TGCGCCAGCAGTCGCCAGGGAACAGATACGCAGTATTTT. This chain uses TRBV10-2 with TRBJ2-3, with D maybe TRBD1 (5 bases). V shed 5 bases and J shed 3 bases, with 9 bases lying between them. The CDR3 covers 13 residues. Germline V CDR1 and CDR2: WSHSY, SAAADI.

This chain connects TRBV29-1 to TRBJ2-4, with D tentatively TRBD1 (5 bases). The V end lost 7 bases, the J end lost 3 bases, and 16 bases lay between the germline ends. The CDR3 spans 14 residues. The germline CDR1 and CDR2 sequences are SQVTM and ANQGSEA. The CDR3 nucleotides are TGCAGCGAGCAGCGCCTCCAGGGCAAAAACATTCAGTACTTC. It codes for CSEQRLQGKNIQYF.

The chain combines TRBV2 with TRBJ2-2; 14 bases line up with TRBD2. The CDR3 loop spans 17 amino acids. Germline assignment: CDR1 SNHLY and CDR2 FYNNEI. Germline trimming cut 4 bases from V and 0 bases from J; bases unmatched to any gene: 1. In DNA, the CDR3 is TGTGCCAGCAGTGGGACTAGCGGGGGGCCGAACACCGGGGAGCTGTTTTTT. Amino acid sequence: CASSGTSGGPNTGELFF.

The V gene is TRBV28, the J gene TRBJ1-1; D is uncertain. CDR3 length: 14 residues. V was trimmed by 6 bases and J by 4 bases, leaving 15 bases between them. Germline lookup yields CDR1 MDHEN and CDR2 SYDVKM. The CDR3 sequence: CASSQEAGATEAFF. CDR3 nucleotide sequence: TGTGCCAGCAGCCAGGAAGCGGGTGCCACTGAAGCTTTCTTT.

This clone was picked up a small number of times. V is TRBV7-2 and J is TRBJ1-1, with no clear D. CDR1 is SGHTA and CDR2 is FQGNSA in the germline V gene. V was shortened by 1 base and J by 3 bases, with 9 bases between the two germline ends. CDR3 size: 14 residues. The CDR3 protein is CASSLGRSDTEAFF. The DNA for the CDR3 is TGTGCCAGCAGCTTAGGGAGATCGGACACTGAAGCTTTCTTT.

This chain uses TRBV29-1 with TRBJ1-2, with D possibly matching TRBD1 (6 bases). The CDR3 is 12 residues long. V lost 1 base, J lost 8 bases, and 11 bases lay in between. Germline CDR1 reads SQVTM; CDR2 reads ANQGSEA. The CDR3 here is CSVEVRGRGYTF. The CDR3 DNA reads TGCAGCGTTGAAGTCAGGGGACGGGGCTACACCTTC.

The V and J genes are TRBV27 and TRBJ1-2; no firm D call. The germline V and J ends were trimmed by 6 bases and 5 bases, with 19 bases remaining between them. The CDR3 totals 15 residues. Per the germline V gene, CDR1 is MNHEY and CDR2 is SMNVEV (reference sequence). In DNA, the CDR3 is TGTGCCAGCAGCCCCCACCGGAAGGAGGCGTATGGCTACACCTTC. Protein sequence: CASSPHRKEAYGYTF.

With respect to this clone: The sample carries other DNA sequences with the same CDR3. The gene calls are TRBV5-1 and TRBJ2-7; 7 nucleotides align to TRBD1. With 4 bases clipped from V and 0 bases from J, the junction kept 4 bases outside the gene matches. The CDR3 extends over 14 amino acids. CDR1 SGHRS and CDR2 YFSETQ come from the germline V gene. This CDR3 is CASSLRQGSYEQYF. The CDR3 bases are TGCGCCAGCAGCCTCCGACAGGGCTCCTACGAGCAGTACTTC.

The chain joins TRBV11-2 to TRBJ1-1; 7 positions agree with TRBD1. With V trimmed by 4 bases and J by 1 base, 9 bases remained unmatched. The CDR3 extends over 16 amino acids. Germline V gene sequence: CDR1 SGHAT, CDR2 FQNNGV. The CDR3 coding sequence is TGTGCCAGCAGCTCGAACAGGGGTGGGAGGAACACTGAAGCTTTCTTT. Its protein is CASSSNRGGRNTEAFF. The variable domain in full, completed from reference TRBV11-2 and TRBJ1-1, reads EAGVAQSPRYKIIEKRQSVAFWCNPISGHATLYWYQQILGQGPKLLIQFQNNGVVDDSQLPKDRFSAERLKGVDSTLKIQPAKLEDSAVYLCASSSNRGGRNTEAFFGQGTRLTVV.

The V gene is TRBV5-6, the J gene TRBJ2-3; D is uncertain. The V and J ends lost 1 base and 3 bases respectively, with 12 bases between them. From germline, CDR1 is SGHDT and CDR2 YYEEEE. The CDR3 has 15 amino acids. The CDR3 region is CASSLSGRQTDTQYF. The DNA of the CDR3 is TGTGCCAGCAGCTTGTCAGGCAGACAAACAGATACGCAGTATTTT.

The J gene is TRBJ1-5, the V gene TRBV28; D perhaps matches TRBD1 (5 bases). Trimming left V 7 bases short and J 8 bases short, with 15 bases between. The CDR3 spans 13 residues. The V gene's germline CDR1 is MDHEN and CDR2 SYDVKM. CDR3 residues: CASNLQSGEPQHF. The CDR3 DNA follows: TGTGCCAGCAACCTTCAATCGGGGGAGCCCCAGCATTTT.

The V and J genes are TRBV30 and TRBJ2-7; D is undetermined. V was cut by 5 bases and J by 3 bases, with 8 bases left in between. The CDR3 runs to 11 residues. CDR1 and CDR2 from the germline V gene are GTSNPN and SVGIG (reference sequence). The CDR3 DNA reads TGTGCCTGGGCCGAGTTCTACGAGCAGTACTTC. Protein product: CAWAEFYEQYF.

In this sample, this clone turned up a few times. The chain links TRBV27 to TRBJ2-3, with 11 bases that match TRBD2. Germline CDR1 MNHEY, CDR2 SMNVEV (reference sequence). The CDR3 spans 14 residues. J gave up 5 bases and V 5 bases, and 3 bases lay outside the gene matches. CDR3 nucleotide sequence: TGTGCCAGCAGTACTAGCGGGAGTTTAGATACGCAGTATTTT. As protein: CASSTSGSLDTQYF.

V usage is TRBV7-9 and J usage is TRBJ1-1, with D perhaps TRBD1 (5 bases). The germline CDR1 and CDR2 sequences are SEHNR and FQNEAQ (reference sequence). The V end lost 4 bases, the J end lost 11 bases, and 11 bases lay between the germline ends. The CDR3 extends over 11 amino acids. The CDR3 DNA reads as TGTGCCAGCAGCTGGCGGGACGACGCTTTCTTT. Encoded protein: CASSWRDDAFF.

The rearrangement uses TRBV27 and TRBJ2-3; 8 bases agree with TRBD1. This CDR3 spans 16 amino acids. V trimming: 4 bases; J trimming: 2 bases; junction bases outside the gene matches: 8. Germline loops: CDR1 MNHEY, CDR2 SMNVEV (reference sequence). This CDR3 reads CASSSPGQVNTDTQYF. The CDR3 region has the DNA TGTGCCAGCAGTTCACCGGGACAGGTTAACACAGATACGCAGTATTTT.

Only a few counts were recorded for this clone. The V gene is TRBV30, the J gene TRBJ2-2; 9 positions agree with TRBD1. This CDR3 region has 14 residues. V lost 3 bases and J lost 7; bases outside the gene matches: 6. The germline gives CDR1 GTSNPN, CDR2 SVGIG (reference sequence). CDR3 sequence: CAWRAQGAVGELFF. The CDR3 DNA reads as TGTGCCTGGAGGGCACAGGGGGCGGTCGGGGAGCTGTTTTTT. The variable domain in full, completed from reference TRBV30 and TRBJ2-2, reads SQTIHQWPATLVQPVGSPLSLECTVEGTSNPNLYWYRQAAGRGLQLLFYSVGIGQISSEVPQNLSASRPQDRQFILSSKKLLLSDSGFYLCAWRAQGAVGELFFGEGSRLTVL.